Below are 20 T cell receptor beta chains sequenced from a single sample in a study of T cells in Graves' hyperthyroidism and ophthalmopathy (dated by TCRdb to about 2019). Library prep was done by multiplex PCR. Instrument used: Illumina HiSeq 2000. TCR beta CDR3 regions were amplified from RNA transcripts. The TCR CDR3 was subjected to a first round of RT-PCR using the HTBI primer set and the Qiagen OneStep RT-PCR kit. TCRdb itself trimmed the public reads at Q25 with fastp, ran MiXCR and retained productive beta chains. Rows merge per CDR3 protein into single entries with the most common DNA and genes. Present in this sample are about 640,000 distinct CDR3 sequences, over 40% of which were seen just once. The ten largest clones add up to less than 9.5% of the sample. The specimen sequenced was peripheral blood or thyroid tissue (not recorded which). The receptor source for this set is an adult man with Graves' disease, either hyperthyroidism or ophthalmopathy (not recorded which).

In its sample, this clonotype was seen many times. This chain uses TRBV7-2 with TRBJ1-5; D ambiguous. CDR3 length: 15 amino acids. Germline V lookup: CDR1 SGHTA, CDR2 FQGNSA. Trimming left V 5 bases short and J 2 bases short, with 13 bases between. CDR3 sequence reads: CASSLDGYGNQPQHF. The CDR3 DNA sequence: TGTGCCAGCAGCCTGGACGGATACGGCAATCAGCCCCAGCATTTT.

This clonotype has just a few counts. The chain combines TRBV6-5 with TRBJ1-4, with 7 bases identical to TRBD1. CDR1 MNHEY and CDR2 SVGAGI come from the germline V gene. V shed 6 bases, J shed 8 bases, and the junction held 9 bases outside the gene matches. This CDR3 spans 14 amino acids. The CDR3 region has the DNA TGTGCCAGCAGGACCGACAGGGCTGGGGAAAAACTGTTTTTT. Amino acid sequence: CASRTDRAGEKLFF.

This clonotype has just a few counts. This rearrangement joins TRBV12-3 or TRBV12-4 to TRBJ2-7; 9 bases are a match to TRBD1. This CDR3 is 14 amino acids long. V shed 7 bases, J shed 7 bases, and the junction held 11 bases outside the gene matches. The CDR3 spells CASNPPGQGKEQYF. Here the CDR3 DNA reads TGTGCCAGCAACCCCCCTGGACAGGGGAAGGAGCAGTACTTC.

V is TRBV7-9 and J is TRBJ2-3; unclear D gene. From germline, CDR1 is SEHNR and CDR2 FQNEAQ (reference sequence). Trimming removed 6 bases from V and 2 bases from J, with 18 bases in between. The CDR3 has 16 amino acids. The CDR3 region is CASSSVSKRYTDTQYF. The CDR3 DNA reads as TGTGCCAGCAGTTCCGTAAGCAAACGGTACACAGATACGCAGTATTTT. Based on the CDR3 plus reference TRBV7-9 and TRBJ2-3, the full variable domain is DTGVSQNPRHKITKRGQNVTFRCDPISEHNRLYWYRQTLGQGPEFLTYFQNEAQLEKSRLLSDRFSAERPKGSFSTLEIQRTEQGDSAMYLCASSSVSKRYTDTQYFGPGTRLTVL.

This clonotype was picked up many times. This chain links TRBV3-1 with TRBJ1-5; the D is unclear. Trimming took off 1 base at V and 3 bases at J, with 4 bases between the two ends. The CDR3 is made up of 13 amino acids. Germline V gives CDR1 LGHDT, CDR2 YNNKEL (reference sequence). The CDR3 nucleotides are TGTGCCAGCAGCCAAGGAGCCAATCAGCCCCAGCATTTT. This translates into CASSQGANQPQHF.

This clonotype was observed a handful of times. DNA of the CDR3: TGTGCCAGCAGCTTTCTGGCAGGGGGCAAGACTGAAGCTTTCTTT. Translated, it gives CASSFLAGGKTEAFF. V is TRBV7-9 and J is TRBJ1-1; 8 bases align to TRBD1. Germline-derived CDR1 and CDR2 are SEHNR and FQNEAQ (reference sequence). The CDR3 length is 15 residues. The J segment lost 5 bases and the V segment lost 3 bases, leaving 8 bases of the junction unmatched.

The chain uses TRBV7-9 and TRBJ2-5; TRBD2 agrees at 10 bases. The V segment lost 2 bases and the J segment 0 bases; nucleotides outside the gene matches: 3. The CDR3 is 16 residues long. CDR1 SEHNR and CDR2 FQNEAQ come from the germline V gene (reference sequence). The CDR3 DNA follows: TGTGCCAGCAGCTTACTAGCGGGAGCCTACCAAGAGACCCAGTACTTC. Protein: CASSLLAGAYQETQYF.

This clonotype was counted only a few times. The chain carries TRBV7-2 and TRBJ1-6, with D perhaps matching TRBD1 (6 bases). Trimming left V 5 bases short and J 5 bases short, with 10 bases between. Germline CDR1 reads SGHTA; CDR2 reads FQGNSA. This CDR3 is built from 14 residues. The CDR3 DNA sequence: TGTGCCAGCAGCCAGAGGACAGATAATTCACCCCTCCACTTT. This sequence encodes CASSQRTDNSPLHF.

This clonotype was recorded at least ten times. The gene calls are TRBV2 and TRBJ2-2, with D perhaps assigned TRBD1 or TRBD2 (7 bases each). Germline-derived CDR1 and CDR2 are SNHLY and FYNNEI. V lost 5 bases and J 5 bases, leaving 15 bases between the germline ends. The CDR3 loop spans 15 amino acids. The DNA for the CDR3 is TGTGCCAGCAGTCCGACAGGGAGGGGTACCGGGGAGCTGTTTTTT. This translates into CASSPTGRGTGELFF. Full variable domain (remainder filled in from reference TRBV2 and TRBJ2-2): EPEVTQTPSHQVTQMGQEVILRCVPISNHLYFYWYRQILGQKVEFLVSFYNNEISEKSEIFDDQFSVERPDGSNFTLKIRSTKLEDSAMYFCASSPTGRGTGELFFGEGSRLTVL.

This clonotype was observed a handful of times. V gene TRBV12-3 or TRBV12-4 combines with J gene TRBJ1-6; no clear D. This CDR3 has 17 amino acids. Trimming removed 4 bases at V and 6 bases at J, with 19 bases between. In DNA, the CDR3 is TGTGCCAGCAGTTCTGACCGACACCCCGTACTTAATTCACCCCTCCACTTT. It is translated as CASSSDRHPVLNSPLHF.

The chain has TRBV12-3 or TRBV12-4 and TRBJ1-1; 8 bases match TRBD1. The ends lost 4 bases at V and 5 bases at J; junction bases unmatched: 6. This CDR3 is built from 14 residues. The CDR3 sequence is CASSSTGGGTEAFF. Written as DNA, the CDR3 is TGTGCCAGCAGTTCCACAGGGGGTGGGACTGAAGCTTTCTTT.

This chain uses TRBV7-9 with TRBJ2-7; 10 positions match TRBD2. Germline lookup yields CDR1 SEHNR and CDR2 FQNEAQ (reference sequence). This CDR3 is 15 amino acids long. The V gene end was trimmed by 5 bases and the J gene end by 6 bases; junction bases not matched to a gene: 10. In nucleotides, the CDR3 is TGTGCCAGCAGCCCGGTAGCGGGAGGATATCCCGAGCAGTACTTC. Its protein is CASSPVAGGYPEQYF.

This clonotype was counted only a few times. This rearrangement joins TRBV6-6 to TRBJ1-5; the D gene is possibly TRBD1 (5 bases). V was shortened by 2 bases and J by 7 bases, with 12 bases between the two germline ends. The CDR3 runs 14 residues. Per the germline V gene, CDR1 is MNHNY and CDR2 is SVGAGI (reference sequence). DNA for the CDR3: TGTGCCAGCAGTTACGGGGGTTCGGAGCAGCCCCAGCATTTT. This gives the protein CASSYGGSEQPQHF.

The sample holds many counts of this clonotype. The chain links TRBV7-8 to TRBJ1-4; D gene unclear. The CDR3 totals 12 residues. Germline V gives CDR1 SGHVS, CDR2 FQNEAQ. V shed 3 bases and J shed 8 bases, with 7 bases lying between them. For the CDR3, the DNA is TGTGCCAGCAGCTTCGCCCAGGAAAAACTGTTTTTT. As protein: CASSFAQEKLFF. Full variable domain (missing parts from reference TRBV7-8 and TRBJ1-4): GAGVSQSPRYKVAKRGQDVALRCDPISGHVSLFWYQQALGQGPEFLTYFQNEAQLDKSGLPSDRFFAERPEGSVSTLKIQRTQQEDSAVYLCASSFAQEKLFFGSGTQLSVL.

The chain combines TRBV6-4 with TRBJ2-2; 9 nucleotides match TRBD2. Germline CDR1 and CDR2: MRHNA and SNTAGT. The length of the CDR3 is 16 residues. Trimming at V came to 5 bases and at J to 5 bases, leaving 9 bases not matched to a gene. CDR3 sequence: CASSPLSGSRTGELFF. The CDR3 DNA sequence: TGTGCCAGCAGTCCCCTTAGCGGGAGCCGGACCGGGGAGCTGTTTTTT.

The rearrangement joins TRBV7-2 to TRBJ2-5; D is possibly TRBD1 (5 bases). Trimming cost V 5 bases and J 5 bases, with 24 bases left between them. Germline lookup yields CDR1 SGHTA and CDR2 FQGNSA. The CDR3 has 17 amino acids. The CDR3 protein is CASSTFPRGPKGETQYF. The CDR3 nucleotides read TGTGCCAGCAGCACCTTCCCTAGGGGTCCCAAGGGGGAGACCCAGTACTTC.

The V call is TRBV14, the J call TRBJ2-7, with a tentative D call TRBD2 (5 bases). Looked up from germline, CDR1 is SGHDN and CDR2 is FVKESK. The length of the CDR3 is 16 residues. Trimming removed 1 base from V and 3 bases from J, with 16 bases in between. CDR3 loop: CASSQGEGWPIYEQYF. CDR3 nucleotides: TGTGCCAGCAGCCAAGGAGAGGGCTGGCCCATCTACGAGCAGTACTTC.

As concerns this clonotype: Since a much larger clone is just one base distant, this may be a read error. The chain recombines TRBV7-9 with TRBJ1-2; the match to TRBD1 covers 9 bases. The CDR3 covers 13 residues. CDR1 SEHNR and CDR2 FQNEAQ come from the germline V gene (reference sequence). The V and J ends lost 4 bases and 6 bases, in that order; junction bases with no gene match: 3. CDR3 in amino acids: CASSSRDRDGYTF. CDR3 bases: TGTGCCAGCAGCTCCCGGGACAGGGATGGCTACACCTTC. Using reference TRBV7-9 and TRBJ1-2 for the parts outside the CDR3, the full variable domain is DTGVSQNPRHKITKRGQNVTFRCDPISEHNRLYWYRQTLGQGPEFLTYFQNEAQLEKSRLLSDRFSAERPKGSFSTLEIQRTEQGDSAMYLCASSSRDRDGYTFGSGTRLTVV.

This clonotype was seen more than once but under ten times. The rearrangement joins TRBV10-3 to TRBJ1-6; weak D call: TRBD1 (5 bases). The CDR3 is 16 amino acids. V was pared by 10 bases and J by 6 bases, with 22 bases between. Germline V lookup: CDR1 ENHRY, CDR2 SYGVKD. The DNA for the CDR3 is TGTGCCAGCGAACTTCCATGGGGGGGAGGTAATTCACCCCTCCACTTT. This gives the protein CASELPWGGGNSPLHF.

Relative to its sample, this clonotype is medium-sized. This chain links TRBV29-1 with TRBJ1-1; maybe TRBD1 (5 bases). This CDR3 comprises 11 residues. In germline, CDR1 is SQVTM, CDR2 ANQGSEA. V was shortened by 6 bases and J by 6 bases, with 11 bases between the two germline ends. The CDR3 sequence is CSVGRLPEAFF. The CDR3 nucleotides read TGCAGCGTGGGACGGCTACCTGAAGCTTTCTTT.